This T cell receptor (beta chain) was profiled in a study of T cells after yellow fever vaccination. The wider study: Fractions of limited cellularity were prepared by means of SMART-Seq v4 Ultra Low Input. Study outcomes and limitations: Though weaker, the secondary response peaked faster, on day 5 versus 15. Once the booster was given, most primary-vaccination clones reappeared, at about 95% for CD4 and roughly 90% for CD8.

The CDR3 covers 15 residues. Germline CDR1 MNHEY, CDR2 SVGAGI. Trimming stripped 0 bases from V and 0 bases from J, with 8 bases between. There are many counts of this clonotype. Its antigen is as yet unknown. The 5'RACE template-switching step produced TCR cDNA and added a universal primer site and UMIs. Each CDR3 protein gets one entry after TCRdb re-called the 5' RACE reads with MiXCR. The data contain over 250,000 distinct CDR3 sequences, roughly 4.8% of them singletons. The sequence came from a man aged 18 to 29 who received the YFV17D yellow fever vaccine. V and J are TRBV6-5 and TRBJ1-1, with D uncertain. Sample: CD4+ T cells sorted from PBMCs, taken on the day of the yellow fever booster vaccination. CDR3 DNA sequence: TGTGCCAGCAGTTACTCGACGGTCTTGAACACTGAAGCTTTCTTT. It specifies CASSYSTVLNTEAFF.